These 7 T cell receptor beta chains originate from one sample sequenced in a study of shared clonotypes between healthy human individuals. Repertoires were generated with immunoSEQ multiplex PCR, while TCRdb's copy carries only in-frame clones and drops some. The repertoire holds 1,400,000 or so clones, with approximately 98.5% as singletons. The sample taken for sequencing was naive CD4+ T cells sorted from blood. Subset here: CD45RA+ positively selected. The receptor source for this set is a man aged 30-40 years in good health.

The chain carries TRBV11-2 and TRBJ2-1, with a possible D match to TRBD2 (6 bases). The V end lost 1 base, the J end lost 16 bases, and 17 bases lay between the germline ends. The CDR3 length is 13 residues. Germline values: CDR1 SGHAT, CDR2 FQNNGV. CDR3 amino acids: CASSLARGSFIFF. The DNA for the CDR3 is TGTGCCAGCAGCTTAGCGCGGGGAAGTTTTATCTTCTTC.

V gene TRBV7-2 combines with J gene TRBJ2-5; 10 bases are shared with TRBD1. Per the germline V gene, CDR1 is SGHTA and CDR2 is FQGNSA. J was trimmed by 4 bases and V by 5 bases; bases with no gene match: 7. The CDR3 totals 15 residues. The CDR3: CASSHRTGGLETQYF. In nucleotides, the CDR3 is TGTGCCAGCAGCCATAGGACAGGGGGTTTAGAGACCCAGTACTTC.

The chain couples TRBV9 to TRBJ2-1; D is unresolved. Germline CDR1 reads SGDLS; CDR2 reads YYNGEE. V lost 3 bases, J lost 6 bases, and 10 bases lay in between. The CDR3 contains 13 residues. The CDR3 here is CASSAPPLNEQFF. CDR3 in DNA: TGTGCCAGCAGCGCCCCTCCTCTCAATGAGCAGTTCTTC. The full variable domain, with the rest looked up from reference TRBV9 and TRBJ2-1, is DSGVTQTPKHLITATGQRVTLRCSPRSGDLSVYWYQQSLDQGLQFLIQYYNGEERAKGNILERFSAQQFPDLHSELNLSSLELGDSALYFCASSAPPLNEQFFGPGTRLTVL.

The chain recombines TRBV7-8 with TRBJ1-5, with a weak D call TRBD1 (5 bases). Germline values: CDR1 SGHVS, CDR2 FQNEAQ. Trimming stripped 10 bases from V and 0 bases from J, with 13 bases between. CDR3 size: 14 residues. The CDR3 sequence: CATSGGYSNQPQHF. The CDR3, as DNA: TGTGCCACCTCCGGGGGTTATAGCAATCAGCCCCAGCATTTT.

The chain combines TRBV7-9 with TRBJ1-1; D may be TRBD1 (5 bases). V gave up 5 bases and J gave up 4 bases, with 23 bases separating them. The CDR3 is 17 residues long. Per the germline V gene, CDR1 is SEHNR and CDR2 is FQNEAQ (reference sequence). The CDR3 nucleotides are TGTGCCAGCAGCATCCTACCGTCGGGGGTTGGTGGCACTGAAGCTTTCTTT. Translation: CASSILPSGVGGTEAFF.

This clone appeared a single time. The rearrangement uses TRBV28 and TRBJ1-2, with a weak D call TRBD1 (5 bases). This CDR3 has 15 amino acids. The germline V gene encodes CDR1 MDHEN and CDR2 SYDVKM. The V end lost 5 bases, the J end lost 2 bases, and 15 bases lay between the germline ends. This chain's CDR3 is CASSSAGPGNYGYTF. CDR3 sequence (DNA): TGTGCCAGCAGTAGCGCGGGACCGGGGAACTATGGCTACACCTTC.

This rearrangement joins TRBV5-1 to TRBJ2-3, with D perhaps TRBD1 (6 bases). The CDR3 runs 15 residues. The V end was cut by 0 bases, the J end by 4 bases, with 12 bases between. Germline CDR1 reads SGHRS; CDR2 reads YFSETQ. The CDR3 bases are TGCGCCAGCAGCTTGGTAGCAGGGGCGGCAGATACGCAGTATTTT. Its translation is CASSLVAGAADTQYF.